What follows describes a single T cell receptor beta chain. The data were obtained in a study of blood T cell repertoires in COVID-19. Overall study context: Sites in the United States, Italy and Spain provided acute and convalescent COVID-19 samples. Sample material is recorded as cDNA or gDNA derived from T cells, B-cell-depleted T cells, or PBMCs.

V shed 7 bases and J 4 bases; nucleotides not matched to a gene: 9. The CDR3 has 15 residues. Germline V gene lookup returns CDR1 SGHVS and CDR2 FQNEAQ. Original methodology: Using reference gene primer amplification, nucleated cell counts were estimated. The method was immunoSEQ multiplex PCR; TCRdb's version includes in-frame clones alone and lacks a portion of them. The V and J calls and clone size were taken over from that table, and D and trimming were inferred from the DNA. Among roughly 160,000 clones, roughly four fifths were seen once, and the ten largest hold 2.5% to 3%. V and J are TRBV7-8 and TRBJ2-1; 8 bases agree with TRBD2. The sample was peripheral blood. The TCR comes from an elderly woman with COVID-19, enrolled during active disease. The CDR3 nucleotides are TGTGCCAGCACCCTCCCGGGACTAGTGTACAATGAGCAGTTCTTC. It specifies CASTLPGLVYNEQFF.